The sequence of this T cell receptor (beta chain) was determined in a study of memory CD4+ T cells and cytomegalovirus serostatus. Across the whole study: Of the healthy Belgian adults, roughly ten were CMV seropositive and about 24 seronegative. Broader study findings: About 40% of the 164 known CMV-associated TCRbeta sequences appeared in CD4+ memory.

Points on this clone: What it binds is not known.

Single viable CD3+CD4+CD8-CD45RO+ cells were sorted as the memory CD4+ T cells. Serostatus was set by detecting CMV pp150, pp28, p38, p52 IgG. Total CD4+ T cells were enriched by CD4 positive selection. The table came from immunoSEQ multiplex PCR; TCRdb's copy has only in-frame clones and leaves some out. The table lists approximately 52,000 clones, approximately 78% of them singletons. Germline V gives CDR1 MDHEN, CDR2 SYDVKM. This CDR3 spans 15 amino acids. The V gene lost 6 bases and the J gene lost 2 bases, with 11 bases spanning the gap. This chain links TRBV28 with TRBJ2-6, with a possible D match to TRBD2 (6 bases). The sequence derives from an adult in good health and CMV-seronegative. The sample was memory CD4+ T cells from blood. The CDR3 DNA reads as TGTGCCAGCAGGGAGGGGCCTACTGGGGCCAACGTCCTGACTTTC. Protein: CASREGPTGANVLTF.